This T cell receptor beta chain was identified in a study of T cells in Graves' hyperthyroidism and ophthalmopathy. Notes on the study in general: Progression to ophthalmopathy was predicted a median of about 6.6 months early. In blood, most of the thyroid clonotypes expanded above 0.001 were also present.

This clonotype was detected many times. Its target is not known. TCR beta CDR3 sequences were amplified from RNA transcripts. In the first-round RT-PCR of the TCR CDR3, the HTBI primer set was used. TCRdb reprocessed the multiplex PCR reads with MiXCR, giving one entry per CDR3 protein. The repertoire has hundreds of thousands of distinct CDR3 sequences, around 15% of them found once; the top ten carry 10%. Those with hyperthyroidism were 18 to 65 years old, newly diagnosed, and ill for under 2 months. The study excluded patients with uncontrolled infection, other autoimmune disease, pregnancy or lactation. The CDR3 covers 17 residues. Germline-derived CDR1 and CDR2 are KGHDR and SFDVKD. V was clipped by 0 bases and J by 6 bases, with 16 bases between them.

The chain combines TRBV24-1 with TRBJ2-2; tentatively, D is TRBD1 or TRBD2 (5 bases each). The source of this sequence is a woman under 30 with Graves' hyperthyroidism. Sequencing input: blood. CDR3 DNA sequence: TGTGCCACCAGTGATTTGCCTGTGGGGACGGCTGCCGGGGAGCTGTTTTTT. This encodes CATSDLPVGTAAGELFF.